This T cell receptor (beta chain) was found in a study of blood T cell repertoires in COVID-19 (dated by TCRdb to the early 2020s). General notes on the study: Recovered participants in ImmuneRACE Cohort 3 were defined by two consecutive negative NP/OP PCR tests, clearance by a healthcare professional, or resolution of symptoms. Where available, HLA class I and class II types were taken from metadata supplied by the sample provider and were not determined by assay-based typing. The material from the prospective study consisted of cDNA or gDNA derived from T cells, B-cell-depleted T cells, or PBMCs. Subjects who had been exposed to COVID-19, were actively infected with it, or had recovered from it provided the deeply sampled blood TCRbeta repertoires that made up the dataset. The samples were drawn from the first 160 participants of the ongoing ImmuneRACE study and from 1,254 subjects provided by 6 global collaborators. Samples from collaborators originated in the United States, Italy and Spain and spanned both the acute and convalescent phases of COVID-19. A de-identified subject ID, COVID-19 status, age in years and sex were almost always included in the sample metadata. The repertoires were released in a freely available public database meant as a resource for research on the immune response to SARS-CoV-2.

In the prospective study, participants were roughly 18 to 100 years old, resided in approximately 22 geographic areas of the United States, and were enrolled through a virtual design. To assign participants to cohorts, the prospective study relied on clinical history that participants themselves reported in a screening survey and a study questionnaire. Mobile phlebotomists in the prospective study collected whole blood, serum and a nasopharyngeal or oropharyngeal swab from every participant. Additional blood draws and questionnaires over an approximately two-month period could optionally be provided by prospective study participants. Before DNA extraction, blood samples from the prospective study were shipped at room temperature or frozen. Details on this clone: Its antigen is currently not known. Base qualities are missing; no much larger clone stands one base away.

The immunoSEQ Assay, a bias-controlled multiplex PCR, was used to amplify TCRbeta CDR3 regions from genomic DNA. Processing in the source paper ran as follows. The number of nucleated cells in each sample was estimated from the amplification of reference gene primers within the assay. To quantify the absolute abundance of each unique TCRbeta CDR3 rearrangement, sequence reads were collapsed and filtered. For each sample, productive Simpson clonality was calculated as the square root of Simpson's diversity index across productive rearrangements. The clones in this table, taken by TCRdb from immuneACCESS, are in-frame only. Not every clone is retained; where verified, under half of the shortfall comes from an unresolved V gene, and the cause of the rest is unknown. Clone size and V and J calls were adopted from that table, with D and trimming inferred from the DNA. This sample is represented by roughly 210,000 clones; about nine tenths of them were singletons. In total, the top ten clones hold roughly 7.1% of the sample.

The research as a whole found: The quantity of clinical and demographic metadata differed by source and by participant and was supplied without curation.

The trim is 6 bases for V and 2 bases for J, with a gap of 17 bases between the germline ends. The germline V gene sets CDR1 to ENHRY and CDR2 to SYGVKD. There are 15 amino acids in the CDR3, from cysteine to phenylalanine inclusive. Only CDR3 DNA is held: 45 bases, read in frame from base 1. The chain links TRBV10-3 with TRBJ2-7, with a weak D call of TRBD2 (6 bases match). The material sequenced was PBMCs or T cells enriched from blood (not recorded which). This receptor was identified in a man in his thirties or forties in a cohort exposed to, infected with or recovered from COVID-19 (not recorded which). The bases are TGTGCCATCAGGGGTACTAGCCAAGCCCCCTACGAGCAGTACTTC. Translated, it reads CAIRGTSQAPYEQYF.